This T cell receptor (beta chain) stems from a study of blood T cells in healthy people across ages. V lost 5 bases to trimming and J lost 7 bases, with 11 bases between them. The CDR3 extends over 12 amino acids. Sample-barcoded 5' priming and a J-beta primer mix drove a second PCR of 7 to 11 cycles. From the 5' RACE reads, TCRdb called clonotypes with MiXCR, one entry per CDR3 protein. The sample consists of over 700,000 distinct CDR3 sequences, around half of them appearing once. The material sequenced was blood. This sequence joins TRBV12-3 or TRBV12-4 and TRBJ1-1, with D hard to call. The sequence derives from a man at least 80 years old in good health. CDR3 bases: TGTGCCAGCAGTGAACTTGTAAGTGAAGCTTTCTTT. Amino acids: CASSELVSEAFF.